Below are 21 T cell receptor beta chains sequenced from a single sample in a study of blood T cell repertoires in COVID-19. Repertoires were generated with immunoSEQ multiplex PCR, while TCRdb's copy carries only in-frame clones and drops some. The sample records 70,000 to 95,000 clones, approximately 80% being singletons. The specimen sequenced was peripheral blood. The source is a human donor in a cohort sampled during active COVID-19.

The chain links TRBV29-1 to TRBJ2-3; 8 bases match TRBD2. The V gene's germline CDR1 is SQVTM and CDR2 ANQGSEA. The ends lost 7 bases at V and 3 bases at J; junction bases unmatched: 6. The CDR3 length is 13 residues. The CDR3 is CSGDAGGTDTQYF. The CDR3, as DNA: TGCAGCGGTGACGCGGGGGGAACAGATACGCAGTATTTT.

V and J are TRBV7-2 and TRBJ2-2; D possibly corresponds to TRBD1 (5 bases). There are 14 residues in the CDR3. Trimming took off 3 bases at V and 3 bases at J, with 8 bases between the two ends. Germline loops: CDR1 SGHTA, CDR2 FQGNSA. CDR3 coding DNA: TGTGCCAGCAGCTTCCGACAGTACACCGGGGAGCTGTTTTTT. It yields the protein CASSFRQYTGELFF.

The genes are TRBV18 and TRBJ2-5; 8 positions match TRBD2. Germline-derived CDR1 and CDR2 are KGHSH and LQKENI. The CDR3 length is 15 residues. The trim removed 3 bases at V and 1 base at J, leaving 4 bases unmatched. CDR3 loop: CASSPGTRGQETQYF. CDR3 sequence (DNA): TGTGCCAGCTCACCCGGGACTAGAGGCCAAGAGACCCAGTACTTC.

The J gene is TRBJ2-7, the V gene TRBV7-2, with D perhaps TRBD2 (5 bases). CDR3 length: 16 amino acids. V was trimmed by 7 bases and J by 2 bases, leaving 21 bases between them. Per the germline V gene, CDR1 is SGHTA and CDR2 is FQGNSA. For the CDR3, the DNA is TGTGCCAGCACCCTGACTAAAGTGGCTGGGGCCTACGAGCAGTACTTC. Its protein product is CASTLTKVAGAYEQYF.

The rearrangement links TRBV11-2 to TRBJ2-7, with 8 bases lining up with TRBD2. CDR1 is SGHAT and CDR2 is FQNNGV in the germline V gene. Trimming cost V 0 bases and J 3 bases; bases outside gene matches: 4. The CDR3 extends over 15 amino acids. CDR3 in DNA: TGTGCCAGCAGCTTAGAACTAGCGGCCTTCTACGAGCAGTACTTC. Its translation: CASSLELAAFYEQYF.

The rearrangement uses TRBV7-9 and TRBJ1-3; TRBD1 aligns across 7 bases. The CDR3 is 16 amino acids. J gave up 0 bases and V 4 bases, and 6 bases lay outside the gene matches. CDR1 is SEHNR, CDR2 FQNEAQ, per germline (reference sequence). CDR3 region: CASSWTGQNSGNTIYF. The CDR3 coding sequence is TGTGCCAGCAGCTGGACGGGACAGAACTCTGGAAACACCATATATTTT.

In DNA, the CDR3 is TGTGCCAGCAGCCAGGGGGCTATCGGGACAGGGTTCTACGAGCAGTACTTC. It codes for CASSQGAIGTGFYEQYF. The chain recombines TRBV14 with TRBJ2-7; 9 positions agree with TRBD1. The V gene's germline CDR1 is SGHDN and CDR2 FVKESK. The V gene end was trimmed by 3 bases and the J gene end by 3 bases; junction bases not matched to a gene: 12. The CDR3 spans 17 residues.

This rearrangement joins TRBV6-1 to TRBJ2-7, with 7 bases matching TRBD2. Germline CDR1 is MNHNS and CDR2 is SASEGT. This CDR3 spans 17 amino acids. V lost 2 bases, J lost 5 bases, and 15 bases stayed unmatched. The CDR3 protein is CASSEWGDGGKGDEQYF. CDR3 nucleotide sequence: TGTGCCAGCAGTGAATGGGGGGACGGGGGGAAAGGGGACGAGCAGTACTTC.

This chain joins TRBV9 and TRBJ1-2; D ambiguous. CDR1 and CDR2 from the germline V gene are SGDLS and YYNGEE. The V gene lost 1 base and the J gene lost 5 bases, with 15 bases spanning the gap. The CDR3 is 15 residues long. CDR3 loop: CASSVQTLGGYGYTF. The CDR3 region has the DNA TGTGCCAGCAGCGTACAGACTCTCGGCGGGTATGGCTACACCTTC. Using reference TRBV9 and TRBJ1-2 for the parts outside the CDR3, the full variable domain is DSGVTQTPKHLITATGQRVTLRCSPRSGDLSVYWYQQSLDQGLQFLIQYYNGEERAKGNILERFSAQQFPDLHSELNLSSLELGDSALYFCASSVQTLGGYGYTFGSGTRLTVV.

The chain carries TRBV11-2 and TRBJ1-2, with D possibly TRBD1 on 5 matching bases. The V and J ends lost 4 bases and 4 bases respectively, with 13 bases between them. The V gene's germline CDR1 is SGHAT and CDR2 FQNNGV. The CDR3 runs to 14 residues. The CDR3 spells CASSSAGRTYGYTF. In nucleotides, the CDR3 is TGTGCCAGCAGCTCCGCGGGGCGGACCTATGGCTACACCTTC.

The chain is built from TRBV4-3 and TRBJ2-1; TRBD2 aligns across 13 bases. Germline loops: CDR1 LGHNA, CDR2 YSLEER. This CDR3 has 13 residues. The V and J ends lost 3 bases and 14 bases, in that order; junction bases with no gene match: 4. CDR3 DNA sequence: TGCGCCAGCAGCCAGGGACTAGCGGGGTATAAGTTCTTC. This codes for CASSQGLAGYKFF.

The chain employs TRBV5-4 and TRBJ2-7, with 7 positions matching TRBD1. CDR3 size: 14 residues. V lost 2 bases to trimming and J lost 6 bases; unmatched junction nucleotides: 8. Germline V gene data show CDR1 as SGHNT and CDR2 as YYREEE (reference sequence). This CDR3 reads CASSFRDRPVEQYF. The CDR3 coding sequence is TGTGCCAGCAGCTTCCGGGACAGACCCGTCGAGCAGTACTTC.

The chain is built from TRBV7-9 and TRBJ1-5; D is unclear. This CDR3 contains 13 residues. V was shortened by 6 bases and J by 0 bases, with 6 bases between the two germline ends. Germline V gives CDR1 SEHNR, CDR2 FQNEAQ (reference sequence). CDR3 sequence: CASSSDSNQPQHF. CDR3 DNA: TGTGCCAGCAGTTCAGATAGCAATCAGCCCCAGCATTTT.

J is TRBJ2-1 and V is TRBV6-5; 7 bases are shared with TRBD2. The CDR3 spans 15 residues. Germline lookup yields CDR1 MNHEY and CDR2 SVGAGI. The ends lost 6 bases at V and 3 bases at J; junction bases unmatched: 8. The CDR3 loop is CASSPRTSGYNEQFF. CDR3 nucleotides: TGTGCCAGCAGCCCCCGGACTAGTGGCTACAATGAGCAGTTCTTC.

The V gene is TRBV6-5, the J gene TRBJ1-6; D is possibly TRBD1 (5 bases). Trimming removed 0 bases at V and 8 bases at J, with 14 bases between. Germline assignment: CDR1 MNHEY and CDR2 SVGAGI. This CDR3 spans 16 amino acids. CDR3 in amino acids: CASSYSGGVFDSPLHF. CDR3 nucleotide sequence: TGTGCCAGCAGTTACTCGGGGGGGGTTTTCGATTCACCCCTCCACTTT.

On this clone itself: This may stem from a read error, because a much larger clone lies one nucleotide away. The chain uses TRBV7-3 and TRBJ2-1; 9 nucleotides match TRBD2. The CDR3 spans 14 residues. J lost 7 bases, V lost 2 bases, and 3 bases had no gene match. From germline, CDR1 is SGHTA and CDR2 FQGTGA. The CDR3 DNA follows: TGTGCCAGCAGCTTAGCGGGGGGGCCGAATGAGCAGTTCTTC. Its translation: CASSLAGGPNEQFF.

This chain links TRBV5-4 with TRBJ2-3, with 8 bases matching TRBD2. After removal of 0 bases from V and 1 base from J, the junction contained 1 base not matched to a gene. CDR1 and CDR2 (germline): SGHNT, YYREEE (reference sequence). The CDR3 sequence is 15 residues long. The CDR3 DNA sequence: TGTGCCAGCAGCTTGGTGACTAGCGGCACAGATACGCAGTATTTT. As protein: CASSLVTSGTDTQYF.

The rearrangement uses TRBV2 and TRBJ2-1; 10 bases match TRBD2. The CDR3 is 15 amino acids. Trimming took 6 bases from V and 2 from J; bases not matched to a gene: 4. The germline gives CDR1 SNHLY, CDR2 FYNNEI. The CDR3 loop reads CASSLAGGAYNEQFF. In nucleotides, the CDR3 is TGTGCCAGCAGCTTAGCGGGGGGCGCCTACAATGAGCAGTTCTTC.

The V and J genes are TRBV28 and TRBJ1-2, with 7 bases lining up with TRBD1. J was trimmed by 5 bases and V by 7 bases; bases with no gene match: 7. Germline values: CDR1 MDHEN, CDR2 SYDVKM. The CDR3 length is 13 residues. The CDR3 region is CASTSQGRYGYTF. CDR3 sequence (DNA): TGTGCCAGCACCTCACAGGGGAGGTATGGCTACACCTTC.

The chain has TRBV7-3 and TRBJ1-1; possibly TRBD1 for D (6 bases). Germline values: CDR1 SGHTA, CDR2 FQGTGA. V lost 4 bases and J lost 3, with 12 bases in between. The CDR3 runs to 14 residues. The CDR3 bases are TGTGCCAGCAGCTCGCAGGGGATTGACACTGAAGCTTTCTTT. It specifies CASSSQGIDTEAFF.

The CDR3 spells CASSLGGRDQPQHF. CDR3 nucleotide sequence: TGCGCCAGCAGCTTGGGGGGCCGCGATCAGCCCCAGCATTTT. The chain links TRBV5-1 to TRBJ1-5; maybe TRBD1 (5 bases). Germline V gives CDR1 SGHRS, CDR2 YFSETQ. The CDR3 totals 14 residues. V lost 0 bases, J lost 5 bases, and 9 bases lay in between.